This TCR beta chain was found in a study of regulatory T cells in long-lasting Graves disease (dated by TCRdb to the early 2020s). About the full investigation: Antithyroid drugs had been taken for less than 3 months by newly diagnosed Graves' disease patients. TCR sequencing covered roughly 13 persistent and around 20 newly diagnosed Graves' disease patients, approximately 33 samples in total. This study used TCR sequencing and RNA sequencing of peripheral blood to compare persistent Graves' disease patients against newly diagnosed Graves' disease patients. The study was registered as a clinical trial and conducted in China.

The full study reports these points: TRBV28, TRBJ1-2 and TRBJ2-5 were preferentially used in persistent disease, while TRBV20-1 and TRBJ2-1 were favored in newly diagnosed disease. Compared with newly diagnosed patients, patients with persistent Graves' disease had lower TCR Shannon entropy and fewer highly expanded clones, which suggests clonal expansion. A larger number of public clonotypes was shared among persistent patients (approximately 2,600) than among newly diagnosed patients (more than 850). As a limitation, the authors acknowledged that the small sample size may reduce accuracy. Because the primary lesion, thyroid tissue, could not be accessed, the study looked at peripheral blood alone. Only the TCR beta chain was sequenced and analyzed.

Spanning cysteine to phenylalanine, the CDR3 consists of 15 amino acids. Left in the record is the CDR3 DNA by itself, 45 bases read in frame from the first base. V lost 0 bases and J lost 4 bases, and the count of bases not matched to a germline gene is 0. From the germline V gene (reference sequence), CDR1 is LGHDT and CDR2 is YNNKEL. Details on this clonotype: Its antigen remains undetermined. Base qualities are not provided; no much larger clone lies one nucleotide away.

Library creation used multiplex PCR. The data were produced on an Illumina HiSeq 4000. TCR beta libraries were built with iRepertoire HTBI primers and Arm-PCR amplification of CDR3 regions. PCR products were gel purified before sequencing. In the paper's pipeline: Across samples, around 58 TRBV and 13 to 15 TRBJ segments were identified and used for gene usage analysis of CDR3 amino acid clonotypes. COPE and FqMerger were used to merge filtered high-quality paired reads into contigs. BLAST was used to align contigs to IMGT TRBV, TRBD and TRBJ reference genes, and CDR3 was defined according to IMGT. Any clonotype with a frequency above 0.1% was counted as a highly expanded clone. Shannon entropy served as the measure of repertoire diversity, while the Gini coefficient captured V-J evenness. A clonotype found in more than one individual was treated as public. The raw public data were reprocessed by TCRdb itself: fastp quality trimming at Q25, MiXCR clonotype calling, in-frame beta chains only. For every CDR3 protein sequence, its rows merge into one entry that carries the most common genes and DNA. Clone size and V and J calls follow TCRdb, not the original study. In this sample the table shows 400,000 to 450,000 distinct CDR3 sequences, about 16% of which occur a single time. The ten most abundant clones make up roughly a sixth of the sample.

The time point label, as the study defines it: newly diagnosed GD, antithyroid drugs for less than 3 months. For both TCR sequencing and RNA sequencing, RNA was extracted from PBMCs in TRIzol. The diagnosis of Graves' disease followed American Thyroid Association guidelines. Patients were recruited from an endocrinology department in Xi'an, China. Each patient gave roughly 8.4 milliliters of peripheral blood, collected in an EDTA anticoagulant tube. Ficoll Paque Plus density gradient separation was used to isolate PBMCs, and no further T cell sorting was performed. RNA quality was checked with an Agilent 2100 Bioanalyzer and agarose gel, and concentration with a NanoDrop 2000. The sample was also linked to a second study, of T cells in Graves' hyperthyroidism and ophthalmopathy. Taken from the second paper: Stable Graves' hyperthyroidism was defined as no progression to ophthalmopathy during 18 months of follow-up. Hyperthyroidism patients were newly diagnosed, with disease duration under 2 months, and aged 18 to 65 years. The study excluded patients with uncontrolled infections, other autoimmune diseases, pregnancy or lactation. Diagnoses relied on clinical symptoms, serum thyroxine and TRAb, thyroid ultrasound and orbital computed tomography. The TCR CDR3 was subjected to a first round of RT-PCR using the HTBI primer set and the Qiagen OneStep RT-PCR kit. Most expanded thyroid clonotypes (frequency above 0.001) were also found in blood, which suggests that blood repertoires may mirror thyroid immune responses. A 13 V-J signature model separated ophthalmopathy from stable hyperthyroidism, with 87.88% sensitivity and roughly 81% specificity in cross-validation and 80%/75% in testing. During validation, the model predicted progression to ophthalmopathy a median of around 6 months ahead of onset, with just under 71% sensitivity and almost 75% specificity. A discovery cohort of about 95 patients, about 43 with Graves' ophthalmopathy and more than 55 with stable Graves' hyperthyroidism, was used to find distinguishing TCR V-J signatures. Prospective prediction of ophthalmopathy was tested in an independent validation cohort of about 19 hyperthyroidism patients and around 16 patients who later progressed to ophthalmopathy. The 90 or so discovery patients were randomly split 7:3 into training and test sets. The study also compared thyroid tissue and blood T-cell repertoires from more than 5 Graves' hyperthyroidism patients. Once sampling was done, hyperthyroidism patients were given methimazole at a starting dose of 30 mg daily, whereas ophthalmopathy patients were given high-dose intravenous methylprednisolone. Libraries were constructed in a second round of multiplex PCR, after which size selection and purification were carried out. Sequencing of the libraries was done on an Illumina HiSeq2000 using paired-end 100 bp reads. SOAPnuke was used to process the raw data, throwing out any read that contained adapters or uncalled bases, had a mean Phred below 15, or lacked an exact constant-primer or identifier match. COPE v1.2.5 was used to merge high-quality paired reads, and clonotypes were defined as unique nucleotide sequences. Clonotypes were aligned to IMGT TRBV, TRBD and TRBJ reference segments using MiTCR v1.1. The analysis included only V-J combinations with a frequency above 0.0001, which together covered approximately 99% of the repertoires. A TCS score was defined as the ratio between F50 (clonal expansion) and ExV (chaos), using BLOSUM62-based TCRdist between CDR3 peptides within each V-J. Welch's t-statistics and random forest reduced around 550 V-J features to 10 to 15, which were used in a naive Bayes classifier (R e1071). Sample size was not statistically predetermined, and investigators were not blinded to group allocation. TCR Vbeta CDR3 sequencing of 120 to 150 peripheral blood samples (over 40 ophthalmopathy, 75 or so hyperthyroidism and approximately 17 progressor patients) is reported in the paper.

The chain is encoded by TRBV3-1 joined to TRBJ2-1; 10 of the junction bases match TRBD2. This material consisted of peripheral blood mononuclear cells (PBMCs), taken at new diagnosis, from a patient treated with antithyroid drugs. This receptor was obtained from a woman aged 25 to 39 with Graves disease. Donor details come from another sample of the same person, matched by shared clones. The nucleotides are TGTGCCAGCAGCCAAGAGACTAGCGGGTACAATGAGCAGTTCTTC. This codes for CASSQETSGYNEQFF.